Each of the 17 T cell receptor beta chains below was sequenced from the same sample in a study of blood T cell repertoires in COVID-19. The repertoire was sequenced with immunoSEQ multiplex PCR; TCRdb's copy has only in-frame clones and lacks some. The repertoire holds approximately 300,000 clones, with 87% as singletons. The sample was PBMCs or T cells enriched from blood (not recorded which). The receptors come from a woman between 25 and 40 years old who had recovered from COVID-19.

The chain combines TRBV2 with TRBJ2-3; perhaps TRBD2 as D (6 bases). V was shortened by 3 bases and J by 3 bases, with 19 bases between the two germline ends. CDR1 SNHLY and CDR2 FYNNEI come from the germline V gene. CDR3 length: 17 residues. The CDR3 DNA sequence: TGTGCCAGCAGTGACGGGGCCGGAGGGACTTGGACAGATACGCAGTATTTT. Translation gives CASSDGAGGTWTDTQYF.

The chain is built from TRBV6-2 or TRBV6-3 and TRBJ1-1, with D possibly being TRBD1 (5 bases). V lost 2 bases to trimming and J lost 1 base, with 14 bases between them. The CDR3 has 16 amino acids. The germline gives CDR1 MNHEY, CDR2 SVGEGT. In DNA form, the CDR3 reads TGTGCCAGCAGTTACCGGTGGGAGGGGCGGAACACTGAAGCTTTCTTT. Protein: CASSYRWEGRNTEAFF.

The chain links TRBV4-2 to TRBJ1-1; TRBD1 matches at 7 bases. The CDR3 extends over 15 amino acids. Germline CDR1 and CDR2: LGHNA and YNFKEQ. After removal of 0 bases from V and 1 base from J, the junction contained 2 bases not matched to a gene. The CDR3 protein is CASSQDAGGNTEAFF. The CDR3 DNA sequence: TGTGCCAGCAGCCAAGATGCAGGGGGGAACACTGAAGCTTTCTTT.

V and J are TRBV2 and TRBJ1-2; no clear D. Germline CDR1 SNHLY, CDR2 FYNNEI. This CDR3 is built from 15 residues. Trimming stripped 6 bases from V and 4 bases from J, with 18 bases between. The CDR3, as DNA: TGTGCCAGCAGCCCGAGGGCGGTCGGGTCCTATGGCTACACCTTC. Its protein product is CASSPRAVGSYGYTF.

Notes on this clone: This CDR3 is also generated by other DNA sequences in the sample. The V gene is TRBV7-2, the J gene TRBJ1-2, with D possibly matching TRBD1 (6 bases). Germline assignment: CDR1 SGHTA and CDR2 FQGNSA. The CDR3 loop spans 13 amino acids. V was pared by 1 base and J by 3 bases, with 6 bases between. This CDR3 reads CASSLDRDYGYTF. The CDR3 DNA sequence: TGTGCCAGCAGCTTAGACAGGGACTATGGCTACACCTTC.

The chain has TRBV9 and TRBJ2-5, with 8 bases identical to TRBD2. V gave up 4 bases and J gave up 2 bases; unmatched junction bases: 7. This CDR3 comprises 15 residues. Germline CDR1 SGDLS, CDR2 YYNGEE. The CDR3: CASSPGVAGQETQYF. DNA of the CDR3: TGTGCCAGCAGCCCTGGGGTAGCGGGGCAAGAGACCCAGTACTTC.

The chain is built from TRBV7-2 and TRBJ2-2; TRBD2 might be the D (6 bases). With 2 bases removed from V and 4 bases from J, the gap between germline ends came to 14 bases. The CDR3 spans 16 residues. The germline gives CDR1 SGHTA, CDR2 FQGNSA. In DNA form, the CDR3 reads TGTGCCAGCAGCTTAATCTGGCAGGGAGGCACCGGGGAGCTGTTTTTT. It encodes CASSLIWQGGTGELFF.

V is TRBV27 and J is TRBJ1-4, with 11 positions matching TRBD1. After removal of 6 bases from V and 6 bases from J, the junction contained 3 bases not matched to a gene. CDR1 is MNHEY and CDR2 is SMNVEV in the germline V gene (reference sequence). The CDR3 is 14 amino acids. In DNA form, the CDR3 reads TGTGCCAGCAGACCGGGACAGGGGGATGAAAAACTGTTTTTT. It codes for CASRPGQGDEKLFF. Complete variable domain (other parts from reference TRBV27 and TRBJ1-4): EAQVTQNPRYLITVTGKKLTVTCSQNMNHEYMSWYRQDPGLGLRQIYYSMNVEVTDKGDVPEGYKVSRKEKRNFPLILESPSPNQTSLYFCASRPGQGDEKLFFGSGTQLSVL.

V usage is TRBV4-1 and J usage is TRBJ1-5; tentative D call: TRBD1 (5 bases). CDR1 MGHRA and CDR2 YSYEKL come from the germline V gene. Trimming removed 0 bases from V and 2 bases from J, with 8 bases in between. The CDR3 sequence is 15 residues long. The CDR3 protein is CASSQEGEGNQPQHF. Written as DNA, the CDR3 is TGCGCCAGCAGCCAAGAAGGGGAGGGCAATCAGCCCCAGCATTTT.

This chain joins TRBV2 and TRBJ1-2, with 8 bases matching TRBD1. This CDR3 contains 12 residues. Germline V gene sequence: CDR1 SNHLY, CDR2 FYNNEI. V was clipped by 6 bases and J by 4 bases; unmatched bases: 1. In DNA, the CDR3 is TGTGCCAGCAGGGGACAGGTCTATGGCTACACCTTC. Translated, it gives CASRGQVYGYTF.

This chain connects TRBV4-3 to TRBJ1-4; D is possibly TRBD1 (5 bases). V was cut by 4 bases and J by 1 base, with 10 bases left in between. CDR3 size: 15 residues. Germline V gives CDR1 LGHNA, CDR2 YSLEER. The CDR3: CASSLNGQTNEKLFF. In nucleotides, the CDR3 is TGCGCCAGCAGCCTAAATGGACAAACTAATGAAAAACTGTTTTTT.

This rearrangement joins TRBV30 to TRBJ1-2; no firm D call. The CDR3 covers 14 residues. Per the germline V gene, CDR1 is GTSNPN and CDR2 is SVGIG (reference sequence). Trimming stripped 6 bases from V and 5 bases from J, with 19 bases between. CDR3 in DNA: TGTGCCTGCAACCTGGAAAGAGGGATATATGGCTACACCTTC. Protein product: CACNLERGIYGYTF.

This sequence joins TRBV4-3 and TRBJ1-2, with a tentative D call TRBD1 (6 bases). Germline CDR1 reads LGHNA; CDR2 reads YSLEER. Trimming left V 4 bases short and J 7 bases short, with 13 bases between. The CDR3 length is 13 residues. The CDR3 sequence: CASSLRGAGGYTF. CDR3 sequence (DNA): TGCGCCAGCAGCCTTCGGGGGGCCGGTGGCTACACCTTC.

The V call is TRBV5-3, the J call TRBJ2-7; D not resolved. TRBV5-3 is given ORF status, its function remaining uncertain. The CDR3 runs to 13 residues. Trimming took 4 bases from V and 2 from J, leaving 10 bases between them. The CDR3 is CARSAHRAYEQYF. Here the CDR3 DNA reads TGTGCCAGAAGCGCCCACCGGGCCTACGAGCAGTACTTC.

The chain employs TRBV13 and TRBJ2-5; tentative D call: TRBD2 (6 bases). V gave up 6 bases and J gave up 5 bases, with 16 bases separating them. The CDR3 has 14 amino acids. In germline, CDR1 is PRHDT, CDR2 FYEKMQ (reference sequence). CDR3 DNA: TGTGCCAGCAGTCAGGAGGGGATTTTGGAGACCCAGTACTTC. Its protein is CASSQEGILETQYF.

The rearrangement joins TRBV5-1 to TRBJ2-2; 7 bases align to TRBD2. This CDR3 region has 15 residues. Germline values: CDR1 SGHRS, CDR2 YFSETQ. V lost 4 bases to trimming and J lost 0 bases; unmatched junction nucleotides: 3. The DNA of the CDR3 is TGCGCCAGCAGCGAGGGACTATCGAACACCGGGGAGCTGTTTTTT. As protein: CASSEGLSNTGELFF.

J is TRBJ2-5 and V is TRBV6-5, with 9 bases fitting TRBD2. Germline lookup yields CDR1 MNHEY and CDR2 SVGAGI. Germline trimming cut 7 bases from V and 2 bases from J; bases unmatched to any gene: 2. CDR3 length equals 13 residues. The chain's CDR3 is CASILAGQETQYF. The CDR3 coding sequence is TGTGCCAGCATCCTAGCGGGGCAAGAGACCCAGTACTTC.